This is a list of T cell receptor beta chains from one sample in a study of neoadjuvant anti-PD-1 for oral cavity cancer. This table comes from immunoSEQ multiplex PCR, and its TCRdb copy is limited to in-frame clones, with some not included. The sample shows approximately 6,700 clones, roughly 80% of them seen only once. The specimen was PBMCs, collected before nivolumab (anti-PD-1) treatment. The source is a person between 40 and 85 years old with oral cavity squamous cell carcinoma. Both conserved end residues are part of each CDR3. The order of the fields is V gene, J gene, CDR3 protein.

V: TRBV28
J: TRBJ1-5
CDR3: CASSLGTGVGDSNQPQHF

V: TRBV29-1
J: TRBJ2-3
CDR3: CSVVELTDTQYF

V: TRBV4-1
J: TRBJ2-7
CDR3: CASSHAGTGAYEQYF

V: TRBV6-5
J: TRBJ1-1
CDR3: CASSSGGTNTEAFF

V: TRBV9
J: TRBJ2-1
CDR3: CASSVTGASYNEQFF

V: TRBV2
J: TRBJ2-7
CDR3: CASSRDRNSYEQYF

V: TRBV7-9
J: TRBJ2-7
CDR3: CAILQGPGEQYF

V: TRBV7-6
J: TRBJ1-3
CDR3: CASSPLLGHTSGNTIYF

V: TRBV5-1
J: TRBJ2-3
CDR3: CASSSDGGSTDTQYF

V: TRBV4-3
J: TRBJ1-1
CDR3: CASSQDLEQGGTEAFF

V: TRBV6-1
J: TRBJ2-2
CDR3: CASNLEYTGELFF

V: TRBV7-9
J: TRBJ2-1
CDR3: CASDPAGLAAYNEQFF

V: TRBV6-5
J: TRBJ1-1
CDR3: CASSYSDENTEAFF

V: TRBV7-9
J: TRBJ2-5
CDR3: CASSSRRGSQETQYF

V: TRBV19
J: TRBJ1-2
CDR3: CASSIPGSGTAYGYTF

V: TRBV7-2
J: TRBJ1-5
CDR3: CASSPNGNQPQHF

V: TRBV6-1
J: TRBJ1-6
CDR3: CASSDMHKGLPLHF

V: TRBV27
J: TRBJ2-7
CDR3: CASSLKGAPSYEQYF

V: TRBV4-1
J: TRBJ2-5
CDR3: CASSQDGYREETQYF

V: TRBV5-5
J: TRBJ2-1
CDR3: CASSLAGTGIGGYGNEQFF

V: TRBV15
J: TRBJ1-1
CDR3: CATTRDGLNTEAFF

V: TRBV29-1
J: TRBJ1-1
CDR3: CSVEDRGATEAFF

V: TRBV21-1
J: TRBJ1-2
CDR3: CASSKLGTQGAYGYTF

V: TRBV9
J: TRBJ2-5
CDR3: CASSVEASYLQETQYF

V: TRBV6-4
J: TRBJ2-3
CDR3: CASSGGATDTQYF

V: TRBV18
J: TRBJ1-3
CDR3: CASSATDASGNTIYF

V: TRBV7-9
J: TRBJ2-4
CDR3: CASSPETGGSGIQYF

V: TRBV15
J: TRBJ2-5
CDR3: CATSSKHSGTGSETQYF

V: TRBV4-2
J: TRBJ1-3
CDR3: CASSTPSRGDTIYF

V: TRBV5-1
J: TRBJ2-7
CDR3: CASSSGTGAYEQYF

V: TRBV6-5
J: TRBJ1-3
CDR3: CASSSYQGSGNTIYF

V: TRBV6-5
J: TRBJ1-1
CDR3: CASRTTIRNTEAFF

V: TRBV11-1
J: TRBJ2-3
CDR3: CASSLRVRASTDTQYF

V: TRBV4-1
J: TRBJ2-1
CDR3: CASSLGTFADEQFF

V: TRBV7-2
J: TRBJ2-1
CDR3: CASSLVGFDIDEQFF

V: TRBV4-1
J: TRBJ2-1
CDR3: CASSQRPGTSGGSSSYNEQFF

V: TRBV29-1
J: TRBJ2-1
CDR3: CSVEGAGLSYNEQFF

V: TRBV10-1
J: TRBJ2-2
CDR3: CASSEEVGRNTGELFF

V: TRBV12-5
J: TRBJ1-1
CDR3: CASGLSPDRRSTEAFF

V: TRBV28
J: TRBJ2-7
CDR3: CASSWGISYEQYF

V: TRBV5-6
J: TRBJ2-3
CDR3: CASSLTGAGPTDTQYF

V: TRBV5-4
J: TRBJ1-4
CDR3: CASSLDSRNEKLFF

V: TRBV19
J: TRBJ1-3
CDR3: CASSTGAGPGNTIYF

V: TRBV2
J: TRBJ2-5
CDR3: CASSERGRQETQYF

V: TRBV6-1
J: TRBJ1-5
CDR3: CASSATSVGQGVRQPQHF

V: TRBV13
J: TRBJ2-7
CDR3: CASIRAGGPHEQYF

V: TRBV5-4
J: TRBJ2-7
CDR3: CASSSDSNSYEQYF

V: TRBV2
J: TRBJ1-4
CDR3: CASTGRGNEKLFF

V: TRBV5-1
J: TRBJ2-3
CDR3: CASSLLTGGTSTDTQYF

V: TRBV9
J: TRBJ2-7
CDR3: CASSVDPLGWEQYF

V: TRBV4-1
J: TRBJ2-1
CDR3: CASSHHRAYNEQFF

V: TRBV9
J: TRBJ2-2
CDR3: CASSVTPLLGPTLSNTGELFF